This T cell receptor (beta chain) was sequenced in a study of blood T cell repertoires in COVID-19. Sequencing was performed with immunoSEQ multiplex PCR; in TCRdb, only in-frame clones are kept and a portion is missing. The sample lists some 100,000 clones; around 86% were seen once. Sequencing was performed on peripheral blood. The clonotype comes from a man in his fifties or sixties with acute or convalescent COVID-19.

Written as DNA, the CDR3 is TGCGCCAGCAGCTTGGAGGCTAGCGGGAGTACCGGGGAGCTGTTTTTT. Translating gives CASSLEASGSTGELFF. The V gene is TRBV5-1, the J gene TRBJ2-2, with TRBD2 matching 10 bases. Germline values: CDR1 SGHRS, CDR2 YFSETQ. The length of the CDR3 is 16 residues. Trimming took 0 bases from V and 5 from J; bases not matched to a gene: 4.